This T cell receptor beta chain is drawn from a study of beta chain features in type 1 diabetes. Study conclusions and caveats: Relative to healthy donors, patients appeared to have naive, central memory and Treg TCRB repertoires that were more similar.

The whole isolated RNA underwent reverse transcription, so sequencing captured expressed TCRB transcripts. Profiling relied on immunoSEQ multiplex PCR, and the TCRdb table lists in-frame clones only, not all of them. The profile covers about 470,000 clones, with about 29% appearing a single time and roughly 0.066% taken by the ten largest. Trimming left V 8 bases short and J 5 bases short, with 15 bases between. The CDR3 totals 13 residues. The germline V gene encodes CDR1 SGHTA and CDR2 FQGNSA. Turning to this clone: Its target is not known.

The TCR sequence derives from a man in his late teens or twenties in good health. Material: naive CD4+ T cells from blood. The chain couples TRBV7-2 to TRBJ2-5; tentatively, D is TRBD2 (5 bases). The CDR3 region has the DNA TGTGCCAGCTCCTCCCGGGGAAAGGAGACCCAGTACTTC. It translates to CASSSRGKETQYF.